This TCR beta chain was observed in a study of CD4 T cells in relation to SARS-CoV-2 and coronaviruses. The germline gives CDR1 LNHNV, CDR2 YYDKDF (reference sequence). The CDR3 runs 18 residues. V dropped 5 bases and J dropped 8; count of bases not matched to a gene: 18. In this sample, this clone turned up once. Assay: immunoSEQ multiplex PCR; the TCRdb copy retains only in-frame clones and omits some. Of about 60,000 clones listed, just over 90% were seen once; the top ten hold 0.3% to 0.45%. The clonotype originates from an adult with COVID-19. The gene calls are TRBV15 and TRBJ2-1, with 10 bases identical to TRBD2. Sequencing input: naive CD4+ T cells from PBMCs. Sample subset: naive CD4+ T cells isolated by negative enrichment. The CDR3 protein is CATSGWGGSASGSDEQFF. The CDR3 DNA follows: TGTGCCACCAGCGGCTGGGGTGGGTCGGCTAGCGGGAGCGATGAGCAGTTCTTC.